The clone carrying this T cell receptor (beta chain) has a single count. Its cognate antigen is unknown. These data are taken from a study of CD8 T cells in ankylosing spondylitis. Each CDR3 protein gets one entry after TCRdb re-called the 5' RACE reads with MiXCR. The sample yields 350,000 or so distinct CDR3 sequences, roughly 11% seen once. Germline-derived CDR1 and CDR2 are MNHEY and SVGAGI. This CDR3 region has 14 residues. The V and J ends lost 0 bases and 6 bases respectively, with 8 bases between them. Regarding the study as a whole: Clones tied to disease were said to be significantly enriched in matched ankylosing spondylitis synovial fluid. A TCR beta motif of 7 to 9 highly homologous variants seemed to mark ankylosing spondylitis blood. There were earlier reports of some motif variants in reactive arthritis synovial fluid and blood.

This TCR was recovered from a female donor with ankylosing spondylitis or in good health (not recorded which). The sequencing input was blood, either unsorted or a sorted T cell fraction (not recorded which). The chain couples TRBV6-5 to TRBJ2-2; D is unresolved. CDR3 sequence: CASSYSIPSGELFF. The CDR3 nucleotides are TGTGCCAGCAGTTACTCGATCCCATCCGGGGAGCTGTTTTTT.